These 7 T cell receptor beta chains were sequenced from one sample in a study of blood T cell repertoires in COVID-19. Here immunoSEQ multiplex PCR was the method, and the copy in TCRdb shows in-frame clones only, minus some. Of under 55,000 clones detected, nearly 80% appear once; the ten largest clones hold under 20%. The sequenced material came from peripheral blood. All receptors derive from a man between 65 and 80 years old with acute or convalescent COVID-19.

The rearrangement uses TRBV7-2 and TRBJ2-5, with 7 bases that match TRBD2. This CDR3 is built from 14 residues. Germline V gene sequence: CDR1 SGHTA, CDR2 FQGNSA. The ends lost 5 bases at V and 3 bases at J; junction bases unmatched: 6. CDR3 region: CASSGGGNKETQYF. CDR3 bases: TGTGCCAGCAGCGGGGGGGGAAACAAAGAGACCCAGTACTTC.

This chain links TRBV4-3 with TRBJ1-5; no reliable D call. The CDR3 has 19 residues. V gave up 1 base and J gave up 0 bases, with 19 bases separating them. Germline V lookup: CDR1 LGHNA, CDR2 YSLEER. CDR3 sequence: CASSQGLSKGVYSNQPQHF. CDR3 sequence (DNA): TGCGCCAGCAGCCAAGGACTTTCCAAGGGAGTTTATAGCAATCAGCCCCAGCATTTT.

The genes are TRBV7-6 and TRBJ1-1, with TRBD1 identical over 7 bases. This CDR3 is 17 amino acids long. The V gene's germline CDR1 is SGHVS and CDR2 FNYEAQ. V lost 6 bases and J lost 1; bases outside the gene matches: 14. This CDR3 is CASSARQGAVGNTEAFF. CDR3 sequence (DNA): TGTGCCAGCAGTGCAAGACAGGGAGCCGTTGGGAACACTGAAGCTTTCTTT.

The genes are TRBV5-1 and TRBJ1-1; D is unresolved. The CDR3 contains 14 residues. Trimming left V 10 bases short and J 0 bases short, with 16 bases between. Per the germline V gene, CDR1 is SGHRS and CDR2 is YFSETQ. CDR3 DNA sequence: TGCGCCTCAAAGAGCGGCAGGCTGAACACTGAAGCTTTCTTT. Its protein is CASKSGRLNTEAFF. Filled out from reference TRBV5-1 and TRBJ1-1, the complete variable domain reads KAGVTQTPRYLIKTRGQQVTLSCSPISGHRSVSWYQQTPGQGLQFLFEYFSETQRNKGNFPGRFSGRQFSNSRSEMNVSTLELGDSALYLCASKSGRLNTEAFFGQGTRLTVV.

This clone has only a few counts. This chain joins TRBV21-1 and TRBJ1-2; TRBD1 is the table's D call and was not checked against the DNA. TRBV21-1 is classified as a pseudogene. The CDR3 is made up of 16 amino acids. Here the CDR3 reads CASSKALRTSNYGYTF. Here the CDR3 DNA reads TGTGCCAGCAGCAAAGCCCTTAGGACAAGCAACTATGGCTACACCTTC.

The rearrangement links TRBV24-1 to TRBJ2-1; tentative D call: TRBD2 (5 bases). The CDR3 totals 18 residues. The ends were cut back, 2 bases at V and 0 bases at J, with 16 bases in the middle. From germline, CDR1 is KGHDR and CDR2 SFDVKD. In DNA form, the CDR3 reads TGTGCCACCAGTGATTCCCTCTCGAAAGGGAGCTCCTACAATGAGCAGTTCTTC. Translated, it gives CATSDSLSKGSSYNEQFF.

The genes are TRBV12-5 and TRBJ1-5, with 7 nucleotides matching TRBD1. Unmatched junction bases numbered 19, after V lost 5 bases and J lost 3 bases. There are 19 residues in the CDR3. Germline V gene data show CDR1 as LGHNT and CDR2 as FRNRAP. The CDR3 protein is CASGPTQKTGTEINQPQHF. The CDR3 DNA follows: TGTGCTAGTGGTCCCACCCAGAAGACCGGGACAGAAATCAATCAGCCCCAGCATTTT.